Presented here are 9 T cell receptor beta chains from one specimen sequenced in a study of T-cell memory formation after mild COVID-19. TCRdb called the 5' RACE reads again in MiXCR, with one record for every CDR3 protein. The sample holds 300,000 to 350,000 distinct CDR3 sequences, roughly an eighth seen once. Sequencing was carried out using PBMCs or a T cell subset sorted from them (not recorded which). Receptors were obtained from a young man who had mild COVID-19 (a few samples of this study predate the infection). Cell type and time point are not known.

This clonotype was counted only a few times. The J gene is TRBJ1-1, the V gene TRBV29-1; D is undetermined. This CDR3 is built from 11 residues. Germline values: CDR1 SQVTM, CDR2 ANQGSEA. The V end lost 7 bases, the J end lost 0 bases, and 6 bases lay between the germline ends. The CDR3 loop is CSARLNTEAFF. For the CDR3, the DNA is TGCAGCGCAAGACTGAACACTGAAGCTTTCTTT.

This chain connects TRBV7-9 to TRBJ1-1; D possibly corresponds to TRBD1 (5 bases). CDR3 length equals 12 residues. Trimming took off 4 bases at V and 8 bases at J, with 11 bases between the two ends. In germline, CDR1 is SEHNR, CDR2 FQNEAQ (reference sequence). CDR3 residues: CASSSGGGEAFF. The DNA for the CDR3 is TGTGCCAGCAGCTCCGGGGGAGGCGAAGCTTTCTTT.

The genes are TRBV7-3 and TRBJ1-1, with D uncertain. The V gene's germline CDR1 is SGHTA and CDR2 FQGTGA. V was clipped by 5 bases and J by 7 bases, with 14 bases between them. The CDR3 loop spans 13 amino acids. CDR3 loop: CASSPAPGDEAFF. CDR3 bases: TGTGCCAGCAGCCCCGCGCCCGGAGATGAAGCTTTCTTT.

The chain links TRBV10-1 to TRBJ2-1, with 10 bases matching TRBD2. Germline CDR1 reads WNHNN; CDR2 reads SYGVQD (reference sequence). The CDR3 consists of 17 residues. V was pared by 6 bases and J by 4 bases, with 12 bases of the junction left unmatched. CDR3 coding DNA: TGCGCCAGCAGCCGGTATCTAGCGGGGGACCTATACAATGAGCAGTTCTTC. Translation gives CASSRYLAGDLYNEQFF.

J is TRBJ2-5 and V is TRBV30; the match to TRBD2 covers 7 bases. The germline V gene has CDR1 GTSNPN and CDR2 SVGIG (reference sequence). The trim removed 2 bases at V and 7 bases at J, leaving 10 bases unmatched. The length of the CDR3 is 14 residues. CDR3 in amino acids: CAWSLRTGGGTQYF. The CDR3 DNA reads TGTGCCTGGAGTCTGCGGACGGGAGGAGGGACCCAGTACTTC.

The V and J genes are TRBV13 and TRBJ2-5, with a possible D match to TRBD2 (5 bases). This CDR3 spans 16 amino acids. V lost 7 bases to trimming and J lost 2 bases, with 20 bases between them. Germline-derived CDR1 and CDR2 are PRHDT and FYEKMQ (reference sequence). The CDR3 DNA reads as TGTGCCAGCAAGCGGACCGGGGAACCCTTTCAAGAGACCCAGTACTTC. Amino acid sequence: CASKRTGEPFQETQYF.

This sequence joins TRBV4-2 and TRBJ2-5; 13 bases agree with TRBD2. This CDR3 contains 17 residues. J gave up 4 bases and V 1 base, and 6 bases lay outside the gene matches. Germline CDR1 reads LGHNA; CDR2 reads YNFKEQ. As DNA, the CDR3 is TGTGCCAGCAGCCAAGCAACTACTAGCGGGGGGGGAGAGACCCAGTACTTC. Its protein is CASSQATTSGGGETQYF.

This clonotype was recorded a few times. The chain carries TRBV6-2 or TRBV6-3 and TRBJ2-3; 15 nucleotides agree with TRBD2. With V trimmed by 10 bases and J by 3 bases, 8 bases remained unmatched. There are 16 residues in the CDR3. CDR1 is MNHEY and CDR2 is SVGEGT in the germline V gene. CDR3 in DNA: TGTGCCACCGGACTAGCGGGGGGGCCCTGGACAGATACGCAGTATTTT. It codes for CATGLAGGPWTDTQYF.

This clonotype was picked up many times. The chain combines TRBV5-1 with TRBJ2-1; 11 bases line up with TRBD2. Germline V lookup: CDR1 SGHRS, CDR2 YFSETQ. J gave up 6 bases and V 1 base, and 0 bases lay outside the gene matches. The CDR3 runs 14 residues. CDR3 DNA: TGCGCCAGCAGCTTGACTAGCGGGGGCAATGAGCAGTTCTTC. Amino acid sequence: CASSLTSGGNEQFF. Supplemented by reference TRBV5-1 and TRBJ2-1, the full variable domain reads KAGVTQTPRYLIKTRGQQVTLSCSPISGHRSVSWYQQTPGQGLQFLFEYFSETQRNKGNFPGRFSGRQFSNSRSEMNVSTLELGDSALYLCASSLTSGGNEQFFGPGTRLTVL.